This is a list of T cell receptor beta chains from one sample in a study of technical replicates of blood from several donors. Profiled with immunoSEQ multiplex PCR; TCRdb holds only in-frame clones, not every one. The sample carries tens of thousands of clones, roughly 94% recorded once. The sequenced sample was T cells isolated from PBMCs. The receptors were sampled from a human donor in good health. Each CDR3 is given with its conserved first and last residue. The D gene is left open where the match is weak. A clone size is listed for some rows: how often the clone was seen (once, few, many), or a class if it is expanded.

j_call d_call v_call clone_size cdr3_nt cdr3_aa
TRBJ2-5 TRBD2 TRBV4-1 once TGCGCCAGCAGGGGGACTAGCCAAGGGACCCAGTACTTC CASRGTSQGTQYF
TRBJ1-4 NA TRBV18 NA TGTGCCAGCTCAGTATCCGGTAAAGATGAAAAACTGTTTTTT CASSVSGKDEKLFF
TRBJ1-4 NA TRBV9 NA TGTGCCAGCAGCGTACAGGCGGGGAATGAAAAACTGTTTTTT CASSVQAGNEKLFF
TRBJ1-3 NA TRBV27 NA TGTGCCAGCAGGGTTAGCTCTGGAAACACCATATATTTT CASRVSSGNTIYF
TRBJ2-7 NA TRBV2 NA TGTGCCAGCAGTGAAGGGACAGAGTACGAGCAGTACTTC CASSEGTEYEQYF
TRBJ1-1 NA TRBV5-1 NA TGCGCCAGCAGCTCAGAGGGTGGTCGGACTGAAGCTTTCTTT CASSSEGGRTEAFF
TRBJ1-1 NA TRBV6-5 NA TGTGCCAGCAGACACGGGACACAGCACTACACTGAAGCTTTCTTT CASRHGTQHYTEAFF
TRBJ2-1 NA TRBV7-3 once TGTGCCAGCAGCTTTCTATCCTACAATGAGCAGTTCTTC CASSFLSYNEQFF
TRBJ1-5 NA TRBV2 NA TGTGCCAGCAGTCCTAGGACATCGAGCAATCAGCCCCAGCATTTT CASSPRTSSNQPQHF
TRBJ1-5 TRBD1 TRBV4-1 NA TGCGCCAGCAGCTCCGGGACAGGCCTAAATCAGCCCCAGCATTTT CASSSGTGLNQPQHF
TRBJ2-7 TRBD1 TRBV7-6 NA TGTGCCAGCAGCTTAGAGTGGGGGACAGGGGCCTACGAGCAGTACTTC CASSLEWGTGAYEQYF
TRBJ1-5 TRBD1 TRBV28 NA TGTGCCAGCAGCTTGGACAGGGGGCGCCTCCAGCCCCAGCATTTT CASSLDRGRLQPQHF
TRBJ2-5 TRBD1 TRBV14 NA TGTGCCAGCAGCCAACCGGGACAGCCACAAGAGACCCAGTACTTC CASSQPGQPQETQYF